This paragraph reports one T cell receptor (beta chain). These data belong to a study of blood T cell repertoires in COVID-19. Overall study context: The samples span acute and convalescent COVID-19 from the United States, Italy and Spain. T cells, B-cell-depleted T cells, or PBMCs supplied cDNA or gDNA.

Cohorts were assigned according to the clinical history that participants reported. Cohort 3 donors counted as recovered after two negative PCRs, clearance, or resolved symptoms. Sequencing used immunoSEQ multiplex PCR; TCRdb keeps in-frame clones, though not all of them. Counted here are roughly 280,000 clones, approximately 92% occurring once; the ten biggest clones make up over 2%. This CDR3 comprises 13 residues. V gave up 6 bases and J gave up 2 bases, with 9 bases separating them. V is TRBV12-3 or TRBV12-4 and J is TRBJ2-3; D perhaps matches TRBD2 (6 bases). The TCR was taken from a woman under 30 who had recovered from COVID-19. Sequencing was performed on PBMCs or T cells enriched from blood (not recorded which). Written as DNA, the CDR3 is TGTGCCAGCAGCACGGGGGACACAGATACGCAGTATTTT. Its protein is CASSTGDTDTQYF.